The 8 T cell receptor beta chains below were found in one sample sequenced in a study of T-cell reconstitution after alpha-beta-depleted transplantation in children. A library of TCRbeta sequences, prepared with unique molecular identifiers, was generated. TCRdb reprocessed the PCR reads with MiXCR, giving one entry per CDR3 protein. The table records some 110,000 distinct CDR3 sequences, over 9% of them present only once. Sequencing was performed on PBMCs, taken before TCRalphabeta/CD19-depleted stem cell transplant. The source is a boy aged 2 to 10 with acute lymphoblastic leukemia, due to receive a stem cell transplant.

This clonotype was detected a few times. As DNA, the CDR3 is TGTGCCAGCAGTTTTGAACTAGCGGGAGGGCCGGGCGAGCAGTACTTC. The encoded protein is CASSFELAGGPGEQYF. The chain joins TRBV12-3 or TRBV12-4 to TRBJ2-7; 13 bases are shared with TRBD2. This CDR3 contains 16 residues. V was clipped by 3 bases and J by 6 bases; unmatched bases: 8.

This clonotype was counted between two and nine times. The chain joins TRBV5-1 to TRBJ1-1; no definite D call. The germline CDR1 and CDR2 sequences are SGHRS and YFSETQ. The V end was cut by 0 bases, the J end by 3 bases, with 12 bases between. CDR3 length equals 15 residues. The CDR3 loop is CASSLAWASYTEAFF. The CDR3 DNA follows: TGCGCCAGCAGCTTGGCTTGGGCGTCGTACACTGAAGCTTTCTTT. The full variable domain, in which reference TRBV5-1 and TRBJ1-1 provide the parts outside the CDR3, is KAGVTQTPRYLIKTRGQQVTLSCSPISGHRSVSWYQQTPGQGLQFLFEYFSETQRNKGNFPGRFSGRQFSNSRSEMNVSTLELGDSALYLCASSLAWASYTEAFFGQGTRLTVV.

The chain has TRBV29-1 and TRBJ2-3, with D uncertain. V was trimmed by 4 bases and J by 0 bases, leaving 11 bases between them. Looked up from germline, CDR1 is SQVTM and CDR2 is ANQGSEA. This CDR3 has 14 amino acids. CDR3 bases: TGCAGCGTTGGGTACGGGTCTAGCACAGATACGCAGTATTTT. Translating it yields CSVGYGSSTDTQYF.

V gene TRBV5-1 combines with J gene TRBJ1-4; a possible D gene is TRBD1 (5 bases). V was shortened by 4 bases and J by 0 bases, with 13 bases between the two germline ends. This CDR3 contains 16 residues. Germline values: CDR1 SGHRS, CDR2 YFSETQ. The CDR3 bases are TGCGCCAGCAGCGGATGGGACGGCGCAACTAATGAAAAACTGTTTTTT. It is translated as CASSGWDGATNEKLFF.

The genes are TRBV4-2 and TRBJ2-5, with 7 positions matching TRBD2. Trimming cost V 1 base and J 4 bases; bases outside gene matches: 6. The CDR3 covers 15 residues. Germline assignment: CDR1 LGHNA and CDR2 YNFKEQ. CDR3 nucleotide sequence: TGTGCCAGCAGCCAAGCGGCGGGAGTAGGAGAGACCCAGTACTTC. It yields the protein CASSQAAGVGETQYF.

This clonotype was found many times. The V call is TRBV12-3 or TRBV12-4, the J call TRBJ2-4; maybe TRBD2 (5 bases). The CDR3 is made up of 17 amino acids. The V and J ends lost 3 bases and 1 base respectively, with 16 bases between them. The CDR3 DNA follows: TGTGCCAGCAGTTTTGTCCCGGACTTGAGGGCCAAAAACATTCAGTACTTC. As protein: CASSFVPDLRAKNIQYF.

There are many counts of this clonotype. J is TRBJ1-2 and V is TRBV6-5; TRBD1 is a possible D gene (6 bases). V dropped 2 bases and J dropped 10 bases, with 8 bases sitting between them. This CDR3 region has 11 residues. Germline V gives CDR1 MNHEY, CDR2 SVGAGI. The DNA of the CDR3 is TGTGCCAGCAGTTACGGGGGGCTCTACACCTTC. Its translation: CASSYGGLYTF.

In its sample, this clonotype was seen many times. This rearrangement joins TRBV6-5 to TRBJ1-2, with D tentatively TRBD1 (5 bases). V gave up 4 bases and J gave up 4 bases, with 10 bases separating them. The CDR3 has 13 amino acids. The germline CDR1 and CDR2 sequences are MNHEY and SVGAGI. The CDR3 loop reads CASSSGTRYGYTF. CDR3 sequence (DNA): TGTGCCAGCAGTTCCGGGACCCGCTATGGCTACACCTTC.